This is a list of T cell receptor beta chains from one sample in a study of neurological immune-mediated disorders. TCRdb itself ran the 5' RACE reads through MiXCR, one entry per CDR3 protein. The sample contains tens of thousands of distinct CDR3 sequences, approximately 17% of which appear only once. Sequenced sample: PBMCs. These receptors originate from a woman aged 40-49 years in good health. Both conserved end residues are part of each CDR3. Where a row states a size, it is once, few, many or the class of an expanded clone; other rows omit it.

CDR3: CSAWWEETQYF; J: TRBJ2-5; V: TRBV20-1; size: many
CDR3: CASSLGPGRTSAGELFF; J: TRBJ2-2; V: TRBV5-1; size: many
CDR3: CSVGGLAGVGSYNEQFF; J: TRBJ2-1; V: TRBV29-1; size: -
CDR3: CSVERVTQPQHF; J: TRBJ1-5; V: TRBV29-1; size: many
CDR3: CASSWDVGDTQYF; J: TRBJ2-3; V: TRBV6-2/TRBV6-3; size: -
CDR3: CASSLRVGGEKLFF; J: TRBJ1-4; V: TRBV14; size: many
CDR3: CSARTGNYGYTF; J: TRBJ1-2; V: TRBV29-1; size: many
CDR3: CSAPRAGGETDTQYF; J: TRBJ2-3; V: TRBV20-1; size: many
CDR3: CSASGLAGGRWDTQYF; J: TRBJ2-3; V: TRBV20-1; size: -
CDR3: CASSFGDSYYEQYF; J: TRBJ2-7; V: TRBV12-3/TRBV12-4; size: once
CDR3: CASKLKGGLNTEAFF; J: TRBJ1-1; V: TRBV27; size: many
CDR3: CASSQARTLNTEAFF; J: TRBJ1-1; V: TRBV4-1; size: many
CDR3: CASSQDPRCVGTEAFF; J: TRBJ1-1; V: TRBV4-3; size: -
CDR3: CASSASGWAEAFF; J: TRBJ1-1; V: TRBV9; size: many
CDR3: CASSAPDRATEAFF; J: TRBJ1-1; V: TRBV9; size: many
CDR3: CASTSKGDGYTF; J: TRBJ1-2; V: TRBV28; size: many
CDR3: CASTYQDRGYNEQFF; J: TRBJ2-1; V: TRBV5-1; size: many
CDR3: CARSPSGLANEQFF; J: TRBJ2-1; V: TRBV7-8; size: -
CDR3: CASSQFSGAYEQYF; J: TRBJ2-7; V: TRBV4-3; size: once
CDR3: CSVEDGWGHRF; J: TRBJ2-7; V: TRBV29-1; size: many
CDR3: CASSNGQVTDTQYF; J: TRBJ2-3; V: TRBV19; size: few
CDR3: CASSQDRLGGASWF; J: TRBJ2-5; V: TRBV3-1; size: -
CDR3: CASSLDSLRDQPQHF; J: TRBJ1-5; V: TRBV12-3/TRBV12-4; size: many
CDR3: CASKALADNTGELFF; J: TRBJ2-2; V: TRBV27; size: many
CDR3: CASSFGPRSGRNNEQFF; J: TRBJ2-1; V: TRBV12-3/TRBV12-4; size: many
CDR3: CASSQGQLPETQYF; J: TRBJ2-5; V: TRBV28; size: -
CDR3: CASSRGQGDVIAKNIQYF; J: TRBJ2-4; V: TRBV19; size: -
CDR3: CASSGQGNSPLHF; J: TRBJ1-6; V: TRBV7-2; size: many
CDR3: CASSPLRVDEQYF; J: TRBJ2-7; V: TRBV5-6; size: many
CDR3: CASSTDLLVPQHF; J: TRBJ1-5; V: TRBV28; size: many
CDR3: CASSFDLFDTEAFF; J: TRBJ1-1; V: TRBV5-1; size: many
CDR3: CASRPPSGRVTGELFF; J: TRBJ2-2; V: TRBV2; size: -
CDR3: CASSLVRLGGETQYF; J: TRBJ2-5; V: TRBV28; size: many
CDR3: CASSLYPSGGADEQFF; J: TRBJ2-1; V: TRBV7-2; size: few
CDR3: CASSSTRDRGGDGYTF; J: TRBJ1-2; V: TRBV28; size: many
CDR3: CAIDKDGSPYGYTF; J: TRBJ1-2; V: TRBV28; size: many
CDR3: CSAISGGMGETQYF; J: TRBJ2-5; V: TRBV20-1; size: many
CDR3: CASSSGLANTGELFF; J: TRBJ2-2; V: TRBV7-2; size: many
CDR3: CASAGGKQLDTQYF; J: TRBJ2-3; V: TRBV5-1; size: many
CDR3: CASSPLGGQNTEAFF; J: TRBJ1-1; V: TRBV28; size: many